This T cell receptor (beta chain) was identified in a study of cytomegalovirus exposure and HLA in healthy donors. Study details: An earlier analysis found under 130 million unique TCR beta sequences from approximately 170 million T cells.

The PCR was carried out with 60 Vbeta primers and 13 Jbeta primers. TCRdb keeps only in-frame clones here, not all; method: immunoSEQ multiplex PCR. Among roughly 180,000 clones listed, roughly 85% were seen once. The germline V and J ends were trimmed by 5 bases and 1 base, with 11 bases remaining between them. The CDR3 runs to 14 residues. From germline, CDR1 is LNHDA and CDR2 SQIVND (reference sequence). About this clone: Its target is unknown.

Study-level points and caveats: Reports described diagnosis of cytomegalovirus status by the classifier as highly specific and sensitive.

This TCR came from a man aged 25-45 years in good health and CMV-seronegative. Sequenced input: PBMCs. The V gene is TRBV19, the J gene TRBJ2-5, with TRBD1 as a possible D gene (6 bases). CDR3: CASSPRQVQETQYF. The DNA of the CDR3 is TGTGCCAGTAGTCCCCGACAGGTCCAAGAGACCCAGTACTTC.